What follows is one T cell receptor (beta chain) and its context. Germline lookup yields CDR1 LNHDA and CDR2 SQIVND (reference sequence). The CDR3 totals 14 residues. V lost 2 bases and J lost 2, with 9 bases in between. The data belong to a study of blood T cell repertoires in COVID-19. Data came from immunoSEQ multiplex PCR; TCRdb stores just in-frame clones and leaves some out. Of about 89,000 clones listed, more than 65% were seen once; the top ten hold less than 7%. This rearrangement joins TRBV19 to TRBJ1-2; D might be TRBD1 (6 bases). The TCR sequence derives from a man between 70 and 80 years old with COVID-19, enrolled during active disease. Sequences were obtained from peripheral blood. The DNA for the CDR3 is TGTGCCAGTAGTATACCGACAGGCAACTATGGCTACACCTTC. It translates to CASSIPTGNYGYTF.